This passage covers 5 T cell receptor beta chains from one sample sequenced in a study of T-cell memory formation after mild COVID-19. Using its own MiXCR run on the 5' RACE reads, TCRdb lists one record per CDR3 protein. The data hold approximately 300,000 distinct CDR3 sequences, with approximately 19% observed a single time. The sample taken for sequencing was PBMCs or a T cell subset sorted from them (not recorded which). These receptors were obtained from a man between 18 and 29 years old who had mild COVID-19 (a few samples of this study predate the infection). Cell type and time point are not known.

This clonotype was detected a few times. The chain recombines TRBV28 with TRBJ1-1; 7 bases are shared with TRBD1. V was clipped by 7 bases and J by 6 bases; unmatched bases: 11. Germline V gene lookup returns CDR1 MDHEN and CDR2 SYDVKM. The CDR3 spans 14 residues. The CDR3 is CASTPGQTRSEAFF. CDR3 bases: TGTGCCAGCACCCCGGGACAGACCCGCTCTGAAGCTTTCTTT.

The chain joins TRBV28 to TRBJ2-7; tentatively, D is TRBD1 or TRBD2 (7 bases each). The CDR3 loop spans 15 amino acids. Trimming took 4 bases from V and 7 from J, leaving 20 bases between them. Per germline, CDR1 MDHEN and CDR2 SYDVKM. The CDR3 bases are TGTGCCAGCAGTTCAGGGGGGGGGAACTCTAAGGAGCAGTACGTC. Translating gives CASSSGGGNSKEQYV.

There are a few counts of this clonotype. The V and J genes are TRBV3-1 and TRBJ1-1, with TRBD1 matching 7 bases. Germline V lookup: CDR1 LGHDT, CDR2 YNNKEL (reference sequence). V gave up 8 bases and J gave up 0 bases; unmatched junction bases: 3. The CDR3 spans 13 residues. In DNA, the CDR3 is TGTGCCAGCCAACAGGGGATGAACACTGAAGCTTTCTTT. Encoded protein: CASQQGMNTEAFF.

The rearrangement uses TRBV2 and TRBJ2-1; TRBD2 matches at 12 bases. Germline CDR1 and CDR2: SNHLY and FYNNEI. The CDR3 totals 15 residues. The ends lost 5 bases at V and 9 bases at J; junction bases unmatched: 8. CDR3 residues: CASSPWTSGAGEQFF. CDR3 DNA sequence: TGTGCCAGCAGTCCTTGGACTAGCGGGGCCGGTGAGCAGTTCTTC.

The chain combines TRBV9 with TRBJ1-1; possibly TRBD1 for D (5 bases). Between the trimmed V and J ends, which lost 2 bases and 0 bases, there was a span of 14 bases. CDR1 SGDLS and CDR2 YYNGEE come from the germline V gene. The length of the CDR3 is 16 residues. The CDR3 DNA sequence: TGTGCCAGCAGCGTCGGATGGGCAGGGATGAACACTGAAGCTTTCTTT. Translated: CASSVGWAGMNTEAFF.